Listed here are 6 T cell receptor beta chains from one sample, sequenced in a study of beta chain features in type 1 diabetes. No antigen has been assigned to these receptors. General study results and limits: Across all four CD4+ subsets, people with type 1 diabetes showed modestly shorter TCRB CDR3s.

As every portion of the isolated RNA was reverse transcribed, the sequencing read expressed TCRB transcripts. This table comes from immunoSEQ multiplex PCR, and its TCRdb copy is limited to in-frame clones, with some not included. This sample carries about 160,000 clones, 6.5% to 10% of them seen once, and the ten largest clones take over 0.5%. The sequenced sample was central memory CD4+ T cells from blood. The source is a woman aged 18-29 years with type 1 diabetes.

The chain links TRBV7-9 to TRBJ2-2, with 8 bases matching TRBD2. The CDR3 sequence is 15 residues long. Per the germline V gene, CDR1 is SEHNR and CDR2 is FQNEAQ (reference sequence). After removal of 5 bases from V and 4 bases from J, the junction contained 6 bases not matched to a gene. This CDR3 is CASSPLAGPTGELFF. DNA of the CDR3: TGTGCCAGCAGCCCGTTAGCGGGGCCCACCGGGGAGCTGTTTTTT.

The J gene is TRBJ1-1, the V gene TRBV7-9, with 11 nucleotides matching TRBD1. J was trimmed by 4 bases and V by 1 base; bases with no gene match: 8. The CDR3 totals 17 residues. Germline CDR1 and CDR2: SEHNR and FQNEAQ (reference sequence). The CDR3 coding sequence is TGTGCCAGCAGCTTAGGGACAGGGGGCCCGTCGGGCACTGAAGCTTTCTTT. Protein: CASSLGTGGPSGTEAFF. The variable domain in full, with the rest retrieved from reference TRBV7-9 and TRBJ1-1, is DTGVSQNPRHKITKRGQNVTFRCDPISEHNRLYWYRQTLGQGPEFLTYFQNEAQLEKSRLLSDRFSAERPKGSFSTLEIQRTEQGDSAMYLCASSLGTGGPSGTEAFFGQGTRLTVV.

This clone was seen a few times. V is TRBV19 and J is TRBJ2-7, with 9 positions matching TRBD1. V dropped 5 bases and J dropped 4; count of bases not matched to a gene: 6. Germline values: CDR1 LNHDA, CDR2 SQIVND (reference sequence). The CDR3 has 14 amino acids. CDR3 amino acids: CASSAQGASYEQYF. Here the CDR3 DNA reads TGTGCCAGTAGTGCACAGGGGGCATCGTACGAGCAGTACTTC.

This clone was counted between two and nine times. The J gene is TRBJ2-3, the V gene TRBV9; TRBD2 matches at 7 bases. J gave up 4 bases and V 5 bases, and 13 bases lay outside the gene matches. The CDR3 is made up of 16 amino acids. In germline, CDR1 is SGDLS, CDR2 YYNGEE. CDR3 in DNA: TGTGCCAGCAGTAACGCGTTATCGGGGAGGGCAGATACGCAGTATTTT. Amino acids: CASSNALSGRADTQYF.

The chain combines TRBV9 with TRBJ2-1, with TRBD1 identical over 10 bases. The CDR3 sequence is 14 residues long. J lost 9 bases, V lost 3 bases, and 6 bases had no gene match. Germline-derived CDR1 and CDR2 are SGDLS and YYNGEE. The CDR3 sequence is CASSEWDRGSEQFF. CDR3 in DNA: TGTGCCAGCAGCGAGTGGGACAGGGGAAGTGAGCAGTTCTTC. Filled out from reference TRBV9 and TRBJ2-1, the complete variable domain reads DSGVTQTPKHLITATGQRVTLRCSPRSGDLSVYWYQQSLDQGLQFLIQYYNGEERAKGNILERFSAQQFPDLHSELNLSSLELGDSALYFCASSEWDRGSEQFFGPGTRLTVL.

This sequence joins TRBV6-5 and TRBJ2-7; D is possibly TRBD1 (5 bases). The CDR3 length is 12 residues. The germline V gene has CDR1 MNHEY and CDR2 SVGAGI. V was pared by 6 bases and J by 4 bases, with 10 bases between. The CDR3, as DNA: TGTGCCAGCAGCAGGACACGGTACGAGCAGTACTTC. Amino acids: CASSRTRYEQYF.